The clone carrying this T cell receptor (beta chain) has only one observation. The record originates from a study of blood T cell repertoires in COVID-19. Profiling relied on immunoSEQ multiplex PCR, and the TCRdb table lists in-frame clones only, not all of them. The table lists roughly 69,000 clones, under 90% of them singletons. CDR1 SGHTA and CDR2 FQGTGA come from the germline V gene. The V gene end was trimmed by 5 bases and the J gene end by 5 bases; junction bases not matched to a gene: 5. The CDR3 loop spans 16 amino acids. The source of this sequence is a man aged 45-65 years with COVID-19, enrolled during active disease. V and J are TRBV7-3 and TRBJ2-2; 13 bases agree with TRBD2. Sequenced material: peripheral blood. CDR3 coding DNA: TGTGCCAGCAGCCCACGGACTAGCGGGGGTACCGGGGAGCTGTTTTTT. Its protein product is CASSPRTSGGTGELFF.